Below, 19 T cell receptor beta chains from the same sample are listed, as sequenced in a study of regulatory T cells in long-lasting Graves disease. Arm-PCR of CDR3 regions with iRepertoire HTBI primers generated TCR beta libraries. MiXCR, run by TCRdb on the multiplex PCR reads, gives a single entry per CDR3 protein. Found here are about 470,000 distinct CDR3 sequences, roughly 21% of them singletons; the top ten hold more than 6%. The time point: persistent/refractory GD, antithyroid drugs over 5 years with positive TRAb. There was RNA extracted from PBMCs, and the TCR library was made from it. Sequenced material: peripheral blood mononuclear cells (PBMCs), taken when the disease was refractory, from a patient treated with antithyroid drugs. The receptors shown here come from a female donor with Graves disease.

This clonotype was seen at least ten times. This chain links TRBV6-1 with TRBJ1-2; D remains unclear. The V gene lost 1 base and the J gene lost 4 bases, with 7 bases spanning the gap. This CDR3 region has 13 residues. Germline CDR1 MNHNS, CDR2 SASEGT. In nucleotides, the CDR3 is TGTGCCAGCAGTGAAGAAGGCAGCTATGGCTACACCTTC. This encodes CASSEEGSYGYTF.

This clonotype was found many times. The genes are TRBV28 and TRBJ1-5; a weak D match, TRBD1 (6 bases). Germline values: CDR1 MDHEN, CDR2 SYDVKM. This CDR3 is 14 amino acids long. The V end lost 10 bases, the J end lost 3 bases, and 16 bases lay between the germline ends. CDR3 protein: CATRRTVLNQPQHF. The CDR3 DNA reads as TGTGCCACCCGTCGGACAGTTCTCAATCAGCCCCAGCATTTT.

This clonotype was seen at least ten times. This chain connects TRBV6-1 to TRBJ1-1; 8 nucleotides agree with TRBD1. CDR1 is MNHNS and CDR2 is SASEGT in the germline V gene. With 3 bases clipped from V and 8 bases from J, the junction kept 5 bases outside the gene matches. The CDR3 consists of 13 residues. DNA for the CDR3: TGTGCCAGCAGTGAGCAGGGGGCCTCCGAAGCTTTCTTT. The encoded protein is CASSEQGASEAFF.

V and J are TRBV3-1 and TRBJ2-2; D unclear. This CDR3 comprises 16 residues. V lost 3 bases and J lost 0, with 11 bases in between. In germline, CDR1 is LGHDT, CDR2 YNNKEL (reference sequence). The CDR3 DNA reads TGTGCCAGCAGCCAGGGGATAAAGCCGAACACCGGGGAGCTGTTTTTT. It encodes CASSQGIKPNTGELFF.

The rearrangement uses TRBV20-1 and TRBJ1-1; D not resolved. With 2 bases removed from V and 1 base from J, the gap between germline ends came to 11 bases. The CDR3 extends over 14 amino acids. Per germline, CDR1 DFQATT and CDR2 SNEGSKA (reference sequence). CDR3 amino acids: CSARHSIRNTEAFF. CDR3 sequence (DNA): TGCAGTGCTAGACACTCGATAAGGAACACTGAAGCTTTCTTT.

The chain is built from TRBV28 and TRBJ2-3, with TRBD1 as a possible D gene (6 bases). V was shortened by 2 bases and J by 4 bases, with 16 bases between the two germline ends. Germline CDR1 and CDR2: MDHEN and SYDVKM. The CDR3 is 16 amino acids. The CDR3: CASSLDPRTAADTQYF. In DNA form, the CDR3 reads TGTGCCAGCAGTTTAGATCCCCGGACAGCGGCAGATACGCAGTATTTT.

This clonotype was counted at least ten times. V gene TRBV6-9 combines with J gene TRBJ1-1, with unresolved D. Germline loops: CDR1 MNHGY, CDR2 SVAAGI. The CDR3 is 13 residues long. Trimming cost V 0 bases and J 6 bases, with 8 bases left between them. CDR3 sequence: CASSYSGSAEAFF. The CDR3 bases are TGTGCCAGCAGTTATTCAGGGAGTGCTGAAGCTTTCTTT.

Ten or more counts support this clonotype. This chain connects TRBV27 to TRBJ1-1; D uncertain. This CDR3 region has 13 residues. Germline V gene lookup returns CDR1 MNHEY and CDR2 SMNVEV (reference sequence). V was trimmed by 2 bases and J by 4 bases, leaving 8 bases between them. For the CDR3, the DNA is TGTGCCAGCAGTTTAGGGGAAAGCACTGAAGCTTTCTTT. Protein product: CASSLGESTEAFF.

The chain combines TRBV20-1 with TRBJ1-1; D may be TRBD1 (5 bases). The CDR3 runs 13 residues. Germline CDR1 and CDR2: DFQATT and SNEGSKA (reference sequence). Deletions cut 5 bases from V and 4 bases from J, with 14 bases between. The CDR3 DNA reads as TGCAGTGCTTTTGGGACTGTAGCCACTGAAGCTTTCTTT. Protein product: CSAFGTVATEAFF.

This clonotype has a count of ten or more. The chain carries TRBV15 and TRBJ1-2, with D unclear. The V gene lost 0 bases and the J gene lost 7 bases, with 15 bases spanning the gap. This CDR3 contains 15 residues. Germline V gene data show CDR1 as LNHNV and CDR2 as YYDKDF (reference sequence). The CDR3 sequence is CATSRDSGLRFGYTF. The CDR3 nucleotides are TGTGCCACCAGCAGAGATAGCGGACTCCGGTTTGGCTACACCTTC. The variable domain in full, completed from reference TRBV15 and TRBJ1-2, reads DAMVIQNPRYQVTQFGKPVTLSCSQTLNHNVMYWYQQKSSQAPKLLFHYYDKDFNNEADTPDNFQSRRPNTSFCFLDIRSPGLGDTAMYLCATSRDSGLRFGYTFGSGTRLTVV.

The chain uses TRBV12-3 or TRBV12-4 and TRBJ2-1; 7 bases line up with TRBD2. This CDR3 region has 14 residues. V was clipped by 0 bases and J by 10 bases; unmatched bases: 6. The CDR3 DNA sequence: TGTGCCAGCAGTTTAGCAATGGCGGGAGACGAGCAGTTCTTC. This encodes CASSLAMAGDEQFF.

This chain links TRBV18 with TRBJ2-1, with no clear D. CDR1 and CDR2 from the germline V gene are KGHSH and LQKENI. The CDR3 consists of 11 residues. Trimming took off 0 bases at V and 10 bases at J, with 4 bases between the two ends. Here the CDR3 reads CASSPPGEQFF. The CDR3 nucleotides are TGTGCCAGCTCACCACCAGGGGAGCAGTTCTTC. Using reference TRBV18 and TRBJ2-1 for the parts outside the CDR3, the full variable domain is NAGVMQNPRHLVRRRGQEARLRCSPMKGHSHVYWYRQLPEEGLKFMVYLQKENIIDESGMPKERFSAEFPKEGPSILRIQQVVRGDSAAYFCASSPPGEQFFGPGTRLTVL.

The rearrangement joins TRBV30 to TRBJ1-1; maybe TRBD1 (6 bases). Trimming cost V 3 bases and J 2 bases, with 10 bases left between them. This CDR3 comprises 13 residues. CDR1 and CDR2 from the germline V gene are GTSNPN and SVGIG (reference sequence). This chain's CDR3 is CAWRGGGNTEAFF. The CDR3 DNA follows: TGTGCCTGGAGAGGGGGAGGTAACACTGAAGCTTTCTTT.

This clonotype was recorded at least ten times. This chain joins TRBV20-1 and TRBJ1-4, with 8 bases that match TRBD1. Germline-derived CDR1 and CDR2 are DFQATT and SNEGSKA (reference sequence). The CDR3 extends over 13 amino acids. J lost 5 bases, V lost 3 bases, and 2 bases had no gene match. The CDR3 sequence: CSASSGGNEKLFF. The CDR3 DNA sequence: TGCAGTGCTAGTTCAGGGGGCAATGAAAAACTGTTTTTT.

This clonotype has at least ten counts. Written as DNA, the CDR3 is TGTGCCAGCAGACACGGACAGGGAAGATCGGCGGACACTGAAGCTTTCTTT. This codes for CASRHGQGRSADTEAFF. The J gene is TRBJ1-1, the V gene TRBV28; 8 bases are shared with TRBD1. Germline V lookup: CDR1 MDHEN, CDR2 SYDVKM. J lost 3 bases, V lost 6 bases, and 15 bases had no gene match. This CDR3 has 17 residues.

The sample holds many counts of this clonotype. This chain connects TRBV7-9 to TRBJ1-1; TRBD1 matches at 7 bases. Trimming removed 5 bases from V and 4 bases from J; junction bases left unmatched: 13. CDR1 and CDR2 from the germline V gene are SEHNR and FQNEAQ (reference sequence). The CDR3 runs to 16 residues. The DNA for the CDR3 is TGTGCCAGCAGCCCTAGGACAGGTGAGCGGAGCACTGAAGCTTTCTTT. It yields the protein CASSPRTGERSTEAFF.

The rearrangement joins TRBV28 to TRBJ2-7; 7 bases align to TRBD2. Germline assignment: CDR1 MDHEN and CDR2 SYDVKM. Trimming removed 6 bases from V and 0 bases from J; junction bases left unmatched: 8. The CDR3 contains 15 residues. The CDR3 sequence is CASSLFRDYSYEQYF. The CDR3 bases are TGTGCCAGCAGCCTGTTCCGGGACTACTCCTACGAGCAGTACTTC.

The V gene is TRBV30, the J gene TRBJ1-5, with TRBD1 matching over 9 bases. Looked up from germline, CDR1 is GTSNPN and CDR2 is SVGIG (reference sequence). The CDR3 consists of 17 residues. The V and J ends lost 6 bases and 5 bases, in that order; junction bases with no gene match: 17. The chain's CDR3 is CACHKQGARRQDQPQHF. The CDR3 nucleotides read TGTGCCTGTCACAAACAGGGGGCGCGACGGCAAGATCAGCCCCAGCATTTT.

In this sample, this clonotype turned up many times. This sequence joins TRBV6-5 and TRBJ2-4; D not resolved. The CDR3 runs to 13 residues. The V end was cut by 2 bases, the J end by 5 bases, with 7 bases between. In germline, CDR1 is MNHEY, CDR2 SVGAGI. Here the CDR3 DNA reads TGTGCCAGCAGTTACGCGCCAGAAAACATTCAGTACTTC. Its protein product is CASSYAPENIQYF.